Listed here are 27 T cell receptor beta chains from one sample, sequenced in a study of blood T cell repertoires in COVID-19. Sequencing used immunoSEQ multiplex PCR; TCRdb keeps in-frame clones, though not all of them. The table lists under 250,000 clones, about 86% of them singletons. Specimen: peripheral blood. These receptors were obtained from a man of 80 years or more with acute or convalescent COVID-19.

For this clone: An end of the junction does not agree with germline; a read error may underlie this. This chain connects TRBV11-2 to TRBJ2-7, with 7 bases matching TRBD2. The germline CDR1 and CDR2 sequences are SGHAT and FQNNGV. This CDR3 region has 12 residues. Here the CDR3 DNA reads TGTGCCAGCAGCTTAGTTCGGTCTAGCGGTTCATTC. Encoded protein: CASSLVRSSGSF.

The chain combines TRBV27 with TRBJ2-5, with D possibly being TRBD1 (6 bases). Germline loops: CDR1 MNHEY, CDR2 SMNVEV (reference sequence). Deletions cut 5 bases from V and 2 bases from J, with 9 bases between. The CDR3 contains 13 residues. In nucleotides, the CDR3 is TGTGCCAGCAGTCGGACAGCTCAAGAGACCCAGTACTTC. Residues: CASSRTAQETQYF.

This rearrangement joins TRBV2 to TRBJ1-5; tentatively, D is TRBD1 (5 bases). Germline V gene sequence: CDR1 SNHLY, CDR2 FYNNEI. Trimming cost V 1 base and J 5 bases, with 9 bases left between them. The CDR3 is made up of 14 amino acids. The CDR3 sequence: CASSEEAGHQPQHF. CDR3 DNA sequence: TGTGCCAGCAGTGAAGAGGCAGGGCATCAGCCCCAGCATTTT.

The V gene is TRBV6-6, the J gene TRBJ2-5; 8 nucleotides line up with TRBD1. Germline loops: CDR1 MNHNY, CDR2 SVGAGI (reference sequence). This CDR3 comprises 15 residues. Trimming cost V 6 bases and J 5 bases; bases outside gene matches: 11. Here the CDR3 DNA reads TGTGCCAGCAGCTCCCTCGGACAGGGAATGGAGACCCAGTACTTC. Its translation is CASSSLGQGMETQYF.

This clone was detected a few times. The CDR3 region is CASSLSIANYGYTF. The CDR3 DNA follows: TGTGCCAGCTCACTTTCCATAGCTAACTATGGCTACACCTTC. The chain employs TRBV18 and TRBJ1-2; D call uncertain. V was pared by 4 bases and J by 0 bases, with 9 bases between. Germline V gene lookup returns CDR1 KGHSH and CDR2 LQKENI. There are 14 residues in the CDR3.

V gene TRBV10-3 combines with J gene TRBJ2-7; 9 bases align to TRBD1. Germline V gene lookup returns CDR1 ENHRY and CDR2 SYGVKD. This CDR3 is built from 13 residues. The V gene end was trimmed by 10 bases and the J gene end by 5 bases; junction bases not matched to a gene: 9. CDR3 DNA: TGTGCCAACAAGGGACAGGGTTCGGACGAGCAGTACTTC. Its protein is CANKGQGSDEQYF.

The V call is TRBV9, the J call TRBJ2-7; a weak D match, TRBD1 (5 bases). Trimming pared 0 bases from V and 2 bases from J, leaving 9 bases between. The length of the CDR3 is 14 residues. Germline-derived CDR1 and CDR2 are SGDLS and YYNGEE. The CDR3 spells CASSVEGIPYEQYF. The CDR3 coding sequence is TGTGCCAGCAGCGTAGAGGGGATCCCCTACGAGCAGTACTTC.

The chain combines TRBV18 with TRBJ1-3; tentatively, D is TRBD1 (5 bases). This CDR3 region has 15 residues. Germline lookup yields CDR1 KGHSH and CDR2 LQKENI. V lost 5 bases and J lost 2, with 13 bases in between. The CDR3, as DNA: TGTGCCAGCTCAAACCACGGGGGACCTGGAAACACCATATATTTT. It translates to CASSNHGGPGNTIYF.

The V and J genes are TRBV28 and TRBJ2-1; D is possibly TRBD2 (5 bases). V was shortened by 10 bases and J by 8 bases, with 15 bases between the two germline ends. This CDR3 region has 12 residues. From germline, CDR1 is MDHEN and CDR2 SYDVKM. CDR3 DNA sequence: TGTGCCACCCTGAGAGGGCAGCATGAGCAGTTCTTC. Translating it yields CATLRGQHEQFF.

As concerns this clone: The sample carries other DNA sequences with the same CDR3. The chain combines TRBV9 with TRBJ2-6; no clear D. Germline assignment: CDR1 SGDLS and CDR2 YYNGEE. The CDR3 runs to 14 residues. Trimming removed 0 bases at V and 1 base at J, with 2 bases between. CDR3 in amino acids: CASSVASGANVLTF. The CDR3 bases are TGTGCCAGCAGCGTAGCTTCTGGGGCCAACGTCCTGACTTTC.

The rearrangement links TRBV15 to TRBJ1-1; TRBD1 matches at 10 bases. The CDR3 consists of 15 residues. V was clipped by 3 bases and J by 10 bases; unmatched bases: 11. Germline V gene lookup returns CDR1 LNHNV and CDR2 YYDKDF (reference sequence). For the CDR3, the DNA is TGTGCCACCAGCAGCCCCGGGACAGGGGAACTCGGAGCTTTCTTT. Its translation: CATSSPGTGELGAFF.

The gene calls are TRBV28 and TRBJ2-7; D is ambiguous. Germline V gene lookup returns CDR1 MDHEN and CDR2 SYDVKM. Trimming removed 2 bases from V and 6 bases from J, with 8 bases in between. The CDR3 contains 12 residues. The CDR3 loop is CASSLGPGEQYF. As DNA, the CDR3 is TGTGCCAGCAGTTTAGGGCCCGGCGAGCAGTACTTC. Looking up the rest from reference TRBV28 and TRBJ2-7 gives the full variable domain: DVKVTQSSRYLVKRTGEKVFLECVQDMDHENMFWYRQDPGLGLRLIYFSYDVKMKEKGDIPEGYSVSREKKERFSLILESASTNQTSMYLCASSLGPGEQYFGPGTRLTVT.

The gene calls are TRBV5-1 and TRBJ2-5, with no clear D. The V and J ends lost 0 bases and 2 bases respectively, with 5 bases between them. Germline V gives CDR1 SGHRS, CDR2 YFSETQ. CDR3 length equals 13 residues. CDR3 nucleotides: TGCGCCAGCAGCTTGGCCTTTCAAGAGACCCAGTACTTC. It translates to CASSLAFQETQYF.

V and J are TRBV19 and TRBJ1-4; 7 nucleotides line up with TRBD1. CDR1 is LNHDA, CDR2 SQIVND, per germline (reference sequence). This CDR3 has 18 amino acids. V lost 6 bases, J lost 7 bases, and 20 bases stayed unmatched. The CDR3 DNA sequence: TGTGCCAGTAGCAGAACCCGACAGGGAGGCCGTATGGGTGAAAAACTGTTTTTT. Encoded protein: CASSRTRQGGRMGEKLFF.

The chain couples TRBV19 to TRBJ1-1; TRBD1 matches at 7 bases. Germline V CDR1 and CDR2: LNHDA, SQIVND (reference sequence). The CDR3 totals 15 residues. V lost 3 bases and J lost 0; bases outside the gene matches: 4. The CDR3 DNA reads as TGTGCCAGTAGTATTCAGGGGACAGTGAACACTGAAGCTTTCTTT. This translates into CASSIQGTVNTEAFF.

CDR3 nucleotides: TGTGCCAGCTCACCGTCAGGGTCCCCCGGGGAGCTGTTTTTT. Its translation is CASSPSGSPGELFF. The chain carries TRBV18 and TRBJ2-2, with D possibly TRBD1 on 5 matching bases. V was trimmed by 3 bases and J by 6 bases, leaving 11 bases between them. This CDR3 spans 14 amino acids. Germline assignment: CDR1 KGHSH and CDR2 LQKENI.

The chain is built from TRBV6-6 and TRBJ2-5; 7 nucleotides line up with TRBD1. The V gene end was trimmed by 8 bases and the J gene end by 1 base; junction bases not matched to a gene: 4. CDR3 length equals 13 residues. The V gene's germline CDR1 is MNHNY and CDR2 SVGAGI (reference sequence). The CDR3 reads CASSDRAQETQYF. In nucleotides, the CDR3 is TGTGCCAGCTCCGACAGGGCCCAAGAGACCCAGTACTTC.

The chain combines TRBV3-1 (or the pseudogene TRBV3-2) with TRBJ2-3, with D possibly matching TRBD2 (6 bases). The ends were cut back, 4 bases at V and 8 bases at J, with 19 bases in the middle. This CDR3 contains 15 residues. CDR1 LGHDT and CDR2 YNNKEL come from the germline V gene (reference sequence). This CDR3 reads CASSPHPGVQGTQYF. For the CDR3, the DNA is TGTGCCAGCAGCCCCCATCCGGGGGTGCAAGGTACGCAGTATTTT.

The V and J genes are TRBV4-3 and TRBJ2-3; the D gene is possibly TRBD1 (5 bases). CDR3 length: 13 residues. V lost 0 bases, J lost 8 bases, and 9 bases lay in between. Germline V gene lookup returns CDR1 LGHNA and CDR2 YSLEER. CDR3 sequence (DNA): TGCGCCAGCAGCCAAGATTGGGGCGTTACGCAGTATTTT. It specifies CASSQDWGVTQYF.

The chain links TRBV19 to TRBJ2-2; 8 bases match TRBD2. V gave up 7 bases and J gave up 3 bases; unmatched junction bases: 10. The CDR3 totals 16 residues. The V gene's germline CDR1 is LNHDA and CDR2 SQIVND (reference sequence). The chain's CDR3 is CASTTVLAAHTGELFF. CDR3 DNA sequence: TGTGCCAGTACGACAGTACTAGCGGCTCACACCGGGGAGCTGTTTTTT. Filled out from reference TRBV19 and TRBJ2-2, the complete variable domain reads DGGITQSPKYLFRKEGQNVTLSCEQNLNHDAMYWYRQDPGQGLRLIYYSQIVNDFQKGDIAEGYSVSREKKESFPLTVTSAQKNPTAFYLCASTTVLAAHTGELFFGEGSRLTVL.

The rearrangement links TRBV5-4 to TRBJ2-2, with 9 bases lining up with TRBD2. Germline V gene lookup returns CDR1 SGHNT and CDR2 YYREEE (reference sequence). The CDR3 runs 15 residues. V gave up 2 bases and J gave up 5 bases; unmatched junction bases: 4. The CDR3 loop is CASSFSGSGTGELFF. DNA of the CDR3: TGTGCCAGCAGCTTTAGCGGGAGTGGGACCGGGGAGCTGTTTTTT. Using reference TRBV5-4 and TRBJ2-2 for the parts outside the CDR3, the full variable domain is ETGVTQSPTHLIKTRGQQVTLRCSSQSGHNTVSWYQQALGQGPQFIFQYYREEENGRGNFPPRFSGLQFPNYSSELNVNALELDDSALYLCASSFSGSGTGELFFGEGSRLTVL.

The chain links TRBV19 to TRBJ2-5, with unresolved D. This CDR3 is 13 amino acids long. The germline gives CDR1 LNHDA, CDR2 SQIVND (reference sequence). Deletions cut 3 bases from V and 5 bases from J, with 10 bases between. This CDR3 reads CASSIAVRETQYF. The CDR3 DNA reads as TGTGCCAGTAGTATCGCGGTGCGGGAGACCCAGTACTTC.

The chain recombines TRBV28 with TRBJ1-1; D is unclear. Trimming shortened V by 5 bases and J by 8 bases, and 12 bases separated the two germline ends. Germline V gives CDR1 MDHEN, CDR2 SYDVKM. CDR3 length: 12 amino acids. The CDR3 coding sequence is TGTGCCAGCAGTGGTGGGCTTACCGAAGCTTTCTTT. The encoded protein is CASSGGLTEAFF.

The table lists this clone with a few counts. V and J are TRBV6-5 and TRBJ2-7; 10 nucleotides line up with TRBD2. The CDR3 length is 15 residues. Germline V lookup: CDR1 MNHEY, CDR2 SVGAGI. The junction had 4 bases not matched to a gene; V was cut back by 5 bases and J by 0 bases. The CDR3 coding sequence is TGTGCCAGCAGTCTTAGCGGGAGGTACTCCTACGAGCAGTACTTC. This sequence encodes CASSLSGRYSYEQYF.

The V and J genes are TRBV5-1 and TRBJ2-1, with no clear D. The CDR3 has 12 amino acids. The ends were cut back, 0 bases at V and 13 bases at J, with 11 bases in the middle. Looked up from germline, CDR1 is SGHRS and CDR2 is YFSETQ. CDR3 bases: TGCGCCAGCAGCTTGGAGATCGGAGAACAGTTCTTC. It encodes CASSLEIGEQFF.

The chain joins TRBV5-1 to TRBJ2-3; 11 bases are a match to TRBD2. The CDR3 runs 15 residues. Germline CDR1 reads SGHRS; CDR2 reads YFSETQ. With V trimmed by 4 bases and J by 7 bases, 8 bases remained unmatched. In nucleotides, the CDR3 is TGCGCCAGCAGCCCTACTAGCGGGGGAGTCAATACGCAGTATTTT. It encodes CASSPTSGGVNTQYF.

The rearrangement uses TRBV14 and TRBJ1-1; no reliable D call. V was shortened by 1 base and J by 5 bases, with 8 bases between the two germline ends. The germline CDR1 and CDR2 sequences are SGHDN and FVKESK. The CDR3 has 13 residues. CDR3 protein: CASSQVDRTEAFF. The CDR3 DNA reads TGTGCCAGCAGCCAAGTAGATCGTACTGAAGCTTTCTTT.